This entry is about one TCR beta chain. The record originates from a study of T cells after posttransplantation cyclophosphamide. The data were produced by immunoSEQ multiplex PCR, yet TCRdb's version contains in-frame clones alone and is incomplete. The sample includes about 46,000 clones, roughly 93% of them seen just once. Sequenced material: PBMCs. The source of this sequence is a woman in her forties or fifties in good health and a related stem cell transplant donor.

Here the CDR3 reads CASSQPPLLGGRPDTQYF. Here the CDR3 DNA reads TGTGCCAGCAGCCAGCCACCCCTGCTGGGGGGGCGGCCAGATACGCAGTATTTT. The V gene is TRBV4-2, the J gene TRBJ2-3; D might be TRBD2 (7 bases). This CDR3 has 18 residues. V lost 3 bases to trimming and J lost 4 bases, with 23 bases between them. CDR1 and CDR2 from the germline V gene are LGHNA and YNFKEQ.